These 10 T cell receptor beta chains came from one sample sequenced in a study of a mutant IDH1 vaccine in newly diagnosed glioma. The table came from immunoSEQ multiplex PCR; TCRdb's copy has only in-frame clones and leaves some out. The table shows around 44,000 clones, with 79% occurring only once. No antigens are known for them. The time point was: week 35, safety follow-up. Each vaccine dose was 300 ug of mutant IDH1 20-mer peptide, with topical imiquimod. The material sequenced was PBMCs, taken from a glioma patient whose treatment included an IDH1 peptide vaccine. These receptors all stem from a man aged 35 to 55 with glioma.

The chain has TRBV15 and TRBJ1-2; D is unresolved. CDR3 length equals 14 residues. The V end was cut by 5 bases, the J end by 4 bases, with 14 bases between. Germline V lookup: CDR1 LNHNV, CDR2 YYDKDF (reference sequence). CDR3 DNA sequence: TGTGCCACCAGCGCCCTACGACACCTCTATGGCTACACCTTC. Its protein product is CATSALRHLYGYTF. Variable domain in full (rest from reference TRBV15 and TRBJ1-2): DAMVIQNPRYQVTQFGKPVTLSCSQTLNHNVMYWYQQKSSQAPKLLFHYYDKDFNNEADTPDNFQSRRPNTSFCFLDIRSPGLGDTAMYLCATSALRHLYGYTFGSGTRLTVV.

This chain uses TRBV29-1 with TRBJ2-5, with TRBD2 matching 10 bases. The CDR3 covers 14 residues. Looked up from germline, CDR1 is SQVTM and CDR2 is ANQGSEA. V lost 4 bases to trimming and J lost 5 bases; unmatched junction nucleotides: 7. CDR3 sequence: CSVGIAGGLETQYF. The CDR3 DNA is TGCAGCGTTGGAATAGCGGGGGGCCTGGAGACCCAGTACTTC.

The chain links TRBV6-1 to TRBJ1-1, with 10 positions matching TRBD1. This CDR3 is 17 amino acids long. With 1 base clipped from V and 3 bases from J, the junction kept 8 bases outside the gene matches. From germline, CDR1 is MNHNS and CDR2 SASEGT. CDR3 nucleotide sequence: TGTGCCAGCAGTGAAGACGACAGGGGGCTAGAGTACACTGAAGCTTTCTTT. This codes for CASSEDDRGLEYTEAFF.

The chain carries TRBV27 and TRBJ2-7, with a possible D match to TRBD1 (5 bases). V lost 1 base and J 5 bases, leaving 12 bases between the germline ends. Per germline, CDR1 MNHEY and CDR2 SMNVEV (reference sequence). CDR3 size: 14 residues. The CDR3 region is CASSLYKQVNEQYF. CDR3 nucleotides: TGTGCCAGCAGTTTATACAAACAGGTTAACGAGCAGTACTTC.

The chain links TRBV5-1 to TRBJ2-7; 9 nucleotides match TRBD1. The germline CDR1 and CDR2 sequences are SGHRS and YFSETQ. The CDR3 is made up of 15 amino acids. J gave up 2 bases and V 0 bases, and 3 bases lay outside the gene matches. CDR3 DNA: TGCGCCAGCAGCTTGGTGACAGGGGGGACCTACGAGCAGTACTTC. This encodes CASSLVTGGTYEQYF.

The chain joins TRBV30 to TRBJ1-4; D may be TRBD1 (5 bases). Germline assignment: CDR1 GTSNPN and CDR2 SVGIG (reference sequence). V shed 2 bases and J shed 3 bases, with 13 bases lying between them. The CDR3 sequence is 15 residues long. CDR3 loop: CAWSRAGGSNEKLFF. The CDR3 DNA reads TGTGCCTGGAGTCGCGCCGGGGGGTCTAATGAAAAACTGTTTTTT.

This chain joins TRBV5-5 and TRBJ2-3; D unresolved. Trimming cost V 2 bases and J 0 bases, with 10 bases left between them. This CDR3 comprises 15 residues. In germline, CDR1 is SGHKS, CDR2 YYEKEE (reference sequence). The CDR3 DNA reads TGTGCCAGCAGCTTTTGGTTCCCTAGCACAGATACGCAGTATTTT. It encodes CASSFWFPSTDTQYF.

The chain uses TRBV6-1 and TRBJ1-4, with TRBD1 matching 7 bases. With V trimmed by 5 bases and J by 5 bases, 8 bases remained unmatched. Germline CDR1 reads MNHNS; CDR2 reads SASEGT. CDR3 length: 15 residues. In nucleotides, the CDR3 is TGTGCCAGCAGTCCCAGACAGGGTTTGAATGAAAAACTGTTTTTT. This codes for CASSPRQGLNEKLFF.

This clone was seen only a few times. The CDR3 protein is CSGGNYGYTF. The CDR3 DNA is TGCAGTGGGGGGAATTATGGCTACACCTTC. The rearrangement links TRBV20-1 to TRBJ1-2; possible D gene TRBD1, 5 bases. Trimming took 7 bases from V and 5 from J, leaving 8 bases between them. In germline, CDR1 is DFQATT, CDR2 SNEGSKA (reference sequence). The CDR3 runs 10 residues.

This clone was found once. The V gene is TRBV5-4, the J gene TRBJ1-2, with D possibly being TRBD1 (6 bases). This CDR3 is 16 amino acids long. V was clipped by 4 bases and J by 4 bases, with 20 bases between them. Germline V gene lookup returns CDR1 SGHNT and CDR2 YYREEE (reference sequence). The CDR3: CASSLGQTAGSYGYTF. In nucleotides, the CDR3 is TGTGCCAGCAGCCTTGGACAGACCGCAGGAAGCTATGGCTACACCTTC.